Below are 10 T cell receptor beta chains sequenced from a single sample in a study of regulatory T cells in long-lasting Graves disease. Investigators prepared the TCR beta libraries by applying iRepertoire HTBI primers and Arm-PCR of CDR3 regions. TCRdb re-derived calls from the multiplex PCR reads in MiXCR, one entry per CDR3 protein. Of a few hundred thousand distinct CDR3 sequences detected, roughly a quarter appear once; the ten largest clones hold roughly 30%. Time point indicated: persistent/refractory GD, antithyroid drugs over 5 years with positive TRAb. Making the TCR library involved RNA that had been extracted from PBMCs. The sequences come from peripheral blood mononuclear cells (PBMCs), collected when the disease was refractory, from a patient treated with antithyroid drugs. These receptors were obtained from a female donor with Graves disease.

This chain links TRBV19 with TRBJ1-1, with D unresolved. V lost 0 bases and J lost 4, with 12 bases in between. Germline CDR1 and CDR2: LNHDA and SQIVND (reference sequence). The CDR3 spans 15 residues. In DNA form, the CDR3 reads TGTGCCAGTAGTATAGAATACGGACGTGGCACTGAAGCTTTCTTT. It encodes CASSIEYGRGTEAFF. The full variable domain, its missing parts supplied by reference TRBV19 and TRBJ1-1, is DGGITQSPKYLFRKEGQNVTLSCEQNLNHDAMYWYRQDPGQGLRLIYYSQIVNDFQKGDIAEGYSVSREKKESFPLTVTSAQKNPTAFYLCASSIEYGRGTEAFFGQGTRLTVV.

V and J are TRBV7-9 and TRBJ2-3, with a weak D call TRBD2 (5 bases). The V gene's germline CDR1 is SEHNR and CDR2 FQNEAQ (reference sequence). V lost 3 bases and J 1 base, leaving 5 bases between the germline ends. The CDR3 sequence is 13 residues long. The CDR3 loop is CASSFGGTDTQYF. DNA of the CDR3: TGTGCCAGCAGCTTCGGGGGCACAGATACGCAGTATTTT.

The rearrangement joins TRBV7-2 to TRBJ2-3; 13 nucleotides align to TRBD2. Germline values: CDR1 SGHTA, CDR2 FQGNSA. The J segment lost 4 bases and the V segment lost 3 bases, leaving 10 bases of the junction unmatched. CDR3 length: 18 residues. The CDR3 loop reads CASSFSRTSGSMADTQYF. CDR3 sequence (DNA): TGTGCCAGCAGCTTTTCGAGGACTAGCGGGAGTATGGCAGATACGCAGTATTTT.

This clonotype was observed a few times. This CDR3 is CASSKTDLYGYTF. The CDR3 DNA reads TGTGCCAGCAGCAAGACAGACCTCTATGGCTACACCTTC. The rearrangement uses TRBV6-1 and TRBJ1-2, with D possibly being TRBD1 (5 bases). The CDR3 extends over 13 amino acids. The germline V gene has CDR1 MNHNS and CDR2 SASEGT. V was pared by 6 bases and J by 4 bases, with 12 bases between.

At least ten counts were recorded for this clonotype. The CDR3 is CASSAGTGRISAYEQYF. The CDR3 DNA is TGTGCCAGCAGCGCCGGGACAGGGAGGATTTCCGCCTACGAGCAGTACTTC. The chain has TRBV7-2 and TRBJ2-7, with TRBD1 matching over 9 bases. Trimming took 5 bases from V and 2 from J; bases not matched to a gene: 13. CDR3 length: 17 residues. Per germline, CDR1 SGHTA and CDR2 FQGNSA.

This clonotype was observed at least ten times. V and J are TRBV18 and TRBJ2-7; 7 bases match TRBD1. The CDR3 loop spans 14 amino acids. The germline V gene encodes CDR1 KGHSH and CDR2 LQKENI. Germline trimming cut 4 bases from V and 3 bases from J; bases unmatched to any gene: 6. The CDR3 region has the DNA TGTGCCAGCTCACTTGGGACAGCTGGCTACGAGCAGTACTTC. Its protein product is CASSLGTAGYEQYF.

This clonotype was counted at least ten times. The chain is built from TRBV7-9 and TRBJ2-5, with D possibly matching TRBD1 (6 bases). V was trimmed by 5 bases and J by 0 bases, leaving 16 bases between them. Per germline, CDR1 SEHNR and CDR2 FQNEAQ (reference sequence). The CDR3 totals 16 residues. For the CDR3, the DNA is TGTGCCAGCAGCCCGACTTGGGGGCGGTACCAAGAGACCCAGTACTTC. Translated: CASSPTWGRYQETQYF.

The sample holds many counts of this clonotype. The chain links TRBV12-3 or TRBV12-4 to TRBJ2-5; no clear D. V was trimmed by 3 bases and J by 7 bases, leaving 9 bases between them. The CDR3 is 12 residues long. The CDR3, as DNA: TGTGCCAGCAGTTTCCGGTCTGGGACCCAGTACTTC. It yields the protein CASSFRSGTQYF.

There are a few counts of this clonotype. CDR3 DNA sequence: TGCGCCAGCAGCCGGGGGGGTCCGAACACCGGGGAGCTGTTTTTT. Encoded protein: CASSRGGPNTGELFF. J is TRBJ2-2 and V is TRBV5-1; TRBD2 agrees at 8 bases. The V gene end was trimmed by 4 bases and the J gene end by 0 bases; junction bases not matched to a gene: 2. CDR3 length: 15 residues. CDR1 is SGHRS and CDR2 is YFSETQ in the germline V gene.

There are many counts of this clonotype. V is TRBV5-1 and J is TRBJ1-4, with a tentative D call TRBD1 (6 bases). Germline values: CDR1 SGHRS, CDR2 YFSETQ. This CDR3 spans 15 amino acids. Trimming stripped 4 bases from V and 0 bases from J, with 10 bases between. This CDR3 reads CASSGDTATNEKLFF. The CDR3 bases are TGCGCCAGCAGCGGGGACACCGCAACTAATGAAAAACTGTTTTTT.